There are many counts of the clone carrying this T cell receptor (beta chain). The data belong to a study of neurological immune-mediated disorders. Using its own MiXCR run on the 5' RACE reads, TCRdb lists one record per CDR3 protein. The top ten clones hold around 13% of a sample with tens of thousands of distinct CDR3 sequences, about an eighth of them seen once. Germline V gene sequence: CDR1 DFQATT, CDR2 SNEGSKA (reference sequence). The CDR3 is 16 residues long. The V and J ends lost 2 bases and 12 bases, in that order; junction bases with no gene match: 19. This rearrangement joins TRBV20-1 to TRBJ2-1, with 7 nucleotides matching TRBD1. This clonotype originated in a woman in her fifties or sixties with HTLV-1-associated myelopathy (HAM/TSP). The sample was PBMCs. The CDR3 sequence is CSARLFQRGPSVGQFF. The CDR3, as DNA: TGCAGTGCTAGACTCTTTCAGAGGGGGCCCAGCGTGGGGCAGTTCTTC.